The entry below gives a single T cell receptor beta chain sequence along with its context. What it recognizes is unknown. The data belong to a study of cytomegalovirus exposure and HLA in healthy donors. Study overall: There were 90 million to 140 million unique TCR beta sequences, drawn from roughly 200 million T cells, in an earlier analysis.

Regarding the study as a whole: Analysis performed later found 16,000 or so TCR beta sequences associated with HLA alleles at 0.05 false discovery rate. It was approximately 160 TCR beta chains that were listed as cytomegalovirus-associated.

Donors showed nominal health when sampled, although they likely had unrecorded immune exposures. Between the trimmed V and J ends, which lost 3 bases and 2 bases, there was a span of 13 bases. Germline V CDR1 and CDR2: MNHNY, SVGAGI (reference sequence). The length of the CDR3 is 15 residues. With 60 Vbeta and 13 Jbeta primers, the PCR was carried out. The table came from immunoSEQ multiplex PCR; TCRdb's copy has only in-frame clones and leaves some out. The profile covers around 130,000 clones, with over 70% appearing a single time and approximately 1.7% taken by the ten largest. Specimen: PBMCs. V and J are TRBV6-6 and TRBJ2-5; D may be TRBD2 (6 bases). The receptor was isolated from a woman in her thirties or forties in good health and CMV-seronegative. The CDR3 protein is CASSYVTGEQETQYF. The CDR3, as DNA: TGTGCCAGCAGTTATGTGACGGGGGAGCAAGAGACCCAGTACTTC.